The 26 T cell receptor beta chains in this list originate from one sample, sequenced in a study of shared clonotypes between healthy human individuals. Measured with immunoSEQ multiplex PCR; TCRdb has only the in-frame clones, and not every one. The sample contains some 1 million clones, about 80% of which appear only once. Material for sequencing was memory CD4+ T cells sorted from blood. Regarding subset: CD45RA-negative fraction. Receptors originate from a man aged 18 to 29 in good health.

The gene calls are TRBV2 and TRBJ2-1, with 7 bases aligning to TRBD2. The CDR3 covers 14 residues. V shed 7 bases and J 1 base; nucleotides not matched to a gene: 4. Looked up from germline, CDR1 is SNHLY and CDR2 is FYNNEI. This CDR3 is CASKASGSYNEQFF. CDR3 bases: TGTGCCAGCAAAGCTAGCGGATCCTACAATGAGCAGTTCTTC.

The V gene is TRBV5-5, the J gene TRBJ2-5; the match to TRBD1 covers 8 bases. V lost 5 bases to trimming and J lost 5 bases; unmatched junction nucleotides: 8. There are 14 residues in the CDR3. CDR1 and CDR2 from the germline V gene are SGHKS and YYEKEE (reference sequence). The CDR3 loop reads CASRERQGSETQYF. The CDR3, as DNA: TGTGCCAGCAGGGAACGACAGGGGTCGGAGACCCAGTACTTC.

The rearrangement joins TRBV5-1 to TRBJ2-3; TRBD2 matches at 7 bases. The CDR3 loop spans 16 amino acids. Germline V gene data show CDR1 as SGHRS and CDR2 as YFSETQ. The trim removed 0 bases at V and 2 bases at J, leaving 6 bases unmatched. CDR3 coding DNA: TGCGCCAGCAGCTTGGGGAGCGGGGTCAACACAGATACGCAGTATTTT. It codes for CASSLGSGVNTDTQYF.

CDR3 sequence reads: CASHPGGAGDTQYF. CDR3 sequence (DNA): TGCGCCAGCCACCCGGGGGGCGCAGGGGATACGCAGTATTTT. The chain is built from TRBV5-1 and TRBJ2-3, with D maybe TRBD2 (7 bases). Deletions cut 7 bases from V and 6 bases from J, with 18 bases between. Germline CDR1 SGHRS, CDR2 YFSETQ. There are 14 residues in the CDR3.

Details on this clone: Mismatch with germline at one junction end may stem from a read error. The chain employs TRBV11-2 and TRBJ2-7; D not resolved. The germline V gene encodes CDR1 SGHAT and CDR2 FQNNGV. The CDR3 runs to 11 residues. The CDR3, as DNA: TGTGCCAGCAGCCTAGACCGTGAGCAGTACTTC. Its translation: CASSLDREQYF.

The V gene is TRBV18, the J gene TRBJ1-2; unclear D gene. The V gene's germline CDR1 is KGHSH and CDR2 LQKENI. The CDR3 is made up of 13 amino acids. The ends were cut back, 4 bases at V and 3 bases at J, with 9 bases in the middle. The CDR3 loop reads CASSLTRDYGYTF. DNA for the CDR3: TGTGCCAGCTCACTCACAAGGGACTATGGCTACACCTTC.

The chain joins TRBV5-1 to TRBJ2-4; tentative D call: TRBD2 (5 bases). Germline V gene lookup returns CDR1 SGHRS and CDR2 YFSETQ. Trimming left V 0 bases short and J 7 bases short, with 14 bases between. The CDR3 spans 15 residues. CDR3: CASSLARGGMNIQYF. For the CDR3, the DNA is TGCGCCAGCAGCTTGGCCCGCGGAGGTATGAACATTCAGTACTTC.

The table lists this clone with a count of one. The chain carries TRBV7-2 and TRBJ2-3, with D hard to call. CDR3 size: 17 residues. Germline V gene sequence: CDR1 SGHTA, CDR2 FQGNSA. V was shortened by 1 base and J by 3 bases, with 17 bases between the two germline ends. CDR3 amino acids: CASSLGGLPVVTDTQYF. CDR3 DNA sequence: TGTGCCAGCAGCTTAGGGGGTTTGCCGGTAGTTACAGATACGCAGTATTTT.

This sequence joins TRBV7-2 and TRBJ2-5; TRBD2 matches 12 bases. CDR3 size: 16 residues. Germline CDR1 SGHTA, CDR2 FQGNSA. The V and J ends lost 5 bases and 7 bases, in that order; junction bases with no gene match: 11. CDR3 DNA sequence: TGTGCCAGCAGCACCCGACTAGCGGGGGCCAGAGGGACCCAGTACTTC. Its protein is CASSTRLAGARGTQYF.

The chain carries TRBV5-6 and TRBJ1-5; a weak D match, TRBD1 (6 bases). Between the trimmed V and J ends, which lost 1 base and 5 bases, there was a span of 13 bases. Germline V gene lookup returns CDR1 SGHDT and CDR2 YYEEEE. The CDR3 totals 15 residues. The CDR3 loop is CASSLYRAIDQPQHF. CDR3 sequence (DNA): TGTGCCAGCAGCTTGTACAGGGCTATAGATCAGCCCCAGCATTTT.

The V call is TRBV7-2, the J call TRBJ2-1, with D unresolved. This CDR3 has 14 residues. Germline V gives CDR1 SGHTA, CDR2 FQGNSA. The V gene lost 7 bases and the J gene lost 0 bases, with 10 bases spanning the gap. CDR3 amino acids: CASTELSSYNEQFF. As DNA, the CDR3 is TGTGCCAGCACCGAGCTTAGCTCCTACAATGAGCAGTTCTTC.

This rearrangement joins TRBV12-5 to TRBJ2-3; D is perhaps TRBD2 (6 bases). The CDR3 contains 18 residues. The V gene lost 1 base and the J gene lost 0 bases, with 17 bases spanning the gap. Germline V gene sequence: CDR1 LGHNT, CDR2 FRNRAP. The CDR3 spells CASGLETKRALSTDTQYF. The CDR3 DNA reads as TGTGCTAGTGGTTTGGAAACCAAGCGGGCGCTAAGCACAGATACGCAGTATTTT.

The chain employs TRBV29-1 and TRBJ1-5, with TRBD1 identical over 8 bases. With V trimmed by 4 bases and J by 5 bases, 4 bases remained unmatched. This CDR3 has 13 residues. The germline V gene encodes CDR1 SQVTM and CDR2 ANQGSEA. Here the CDR3 reads CSVGQGADQPQHF. The CDR3 DNA reads as TGCAGCGTTGGGCAGGGGGCTGATCAGCCCCAGCATTTT.

V gene TRBV7-2 combines with J gene TRBJ1-3; D unclear. Trimming took 3 bases from V and 0 from J, leaving 6 bases between them. Per the germline V gene, CDR1 is SGHTA and CDR2 is FQGNSA. The CDR3 contains 14 residues. The CDR3 DNA sequence: TGTGCCAGCAGCTTCAGCGGCTCTGGAAACACCATATATTTT. Translated: CASSFSGSGNTIYF.

This chain links TRBV29-1 with TRBJ2-6; tentatively, D is TRBD2 (6 bases). Germline V gene sequence: CDR1 SQVTM, CDR2 ANQGSEA. CDR3 length: 17 residues. The V and J ends lost 4 bases and 0 bases respectively, with 16 bases between them. The CDR3 loop reads CSVAVGGTSSGANVLTF. As DNA, the CDR3 is TGCAGCGTTGCTGTGGGCGGGACGAGCTCTGGGGCCAACGTCCTGACTTTC.

This rearrangement joins TRBV19 to TRBJ1-5, with D perhaps matching TRBD1 (6 bases). The germline CDR1 and CDR2 sequences are LNHDA and SQIVND (reference sequence). The V gene lost 8 bases and the J gene lost 0 bases, with 8 bases spanning the gap. There are 13 residues in the CDR3. DNA of the CDR3: TGTGCCAGTGGGGACAATAGCAATCAGCCCCAGCATTTT. It specifies CASGDNSNQPQHF. Filled out from reference TRBV19 and TRBJ1-5, the complete variable domain reads DGGITQSPKYLFRKEGQNVTLSCEQNLNHDAMYWYRQDPGQGLRLIYYSQIVNDFQKGDIAEGYSVSREKKESFPLTVTSAQKNPTAFYLCASGDNSNQPQHFGDGTRLSIL.

This chain joins TRBV7-6 and TRBJ2-3, with unresolved D. Between the trimmed V and J ends, which lost 2 bases and 4 bases, there was a span of 10 bases. Germline V gene data show CDR1 as SGHVS and CDR2 as FNYEAQ. The CDR3 contains 14 residues. The CDR3 spells CASSLNLAADTQYF. The CDR3 DNA reads TGTGCCAGCAGCTTAAACCTCGCGGCAGATACGCAGTATTTT.

The rearrangement joins TRBV30 to TRBJ1-2; D is uncertain. Germline V gene data show CDR1 as GTSNPN and CDR2 as SVGIG (reference sequence). V shed 2 bases and J shed 14 bases, with 18 bases lying between them. The CDR3 sequence is 12 residues long. CDR3 nucleotide sequence: TGTGCCTGGAGTCTCGGCCTGCTGGCCGTAACCTTC. Amino acid sequence: CAWSLGLLAVTF.

This clone was observed at least ten times. The chain links TRBV5-1 to TRBJ1-2; D uncertain. V shed 7 bases and J shed 2 bases, with 6 bases lying between them. The CDR3 sequence is 11 residues long. The germline CDR1 and CDR2 sequences are SGHRS and YFSETQ. CDR3: CASGPNYGYTF. The CDR3 coding sequence is TGCGCCAGCGGCCCGAACTATGGCTACACCTTC.

The genes are TRBV6-1 and TRBJ1-2; 7 nucleotides agree with TRBD1. CDR3 length: 15 residues. Germline V gene data show CDR1 as MNHNS and CDR2 as SASEGT. J lost 4 bases, V lost 4 bases, and 9 bases had no gene match. Here the CDR3 reads CASSALQGSSYGYTF. The CDR3 nucleotides are TGTGCCAGCAGTGCGTTACAGGGGAGCTCCTATGGCTACACCTTC.

This chain uses TRBV10-3 with TRBJ1-1; a possible D gene is TRBD1 (5 bases). V was clipped by 11 bases and J by 3 bases, with 13 bases between them. Germline V gene data show CDR1 as ENHRY and CDR2 as SYGVKD. This CDR3 is built from 12 residues. CDR3 bases: TGTGCCGCCGGGACTGGGGACACTGAAGCTTTCTTT. As protein: CAAGTGDTEAFF.

This clone has just one count. The chain links TRBV5-1 to TRBJ1-5; 9 bases fit TRBD1. Germline loops: CDR1 SGHRS, CDR2 YFSETQ. The CDR3 extends over 15 amino acids. J was trimmed by 3 bases and V by 4 bases; bases with no gene match: 5. The CDR3, as DNA: TGCGCCAGCAGCAGGACAGGGGAGGACAATCAGCCCCAGCATTTT. Translated: CASSRTGEDNQPQHF.

This sequence joins TRBV19 and TRBJ1-2; D is uncertain. Germline CDR1 is LNHDA and CDR2 is SQIVND (reference sequence). V lost 4 bases, J lost 4 bases, and 19 bases lay in between. The CDR3 extends over 16 amino acids. The CDR3 DNA follows: TGTGCCAGTAGTAGTCGGGAGATTACCCTCAGCTATGGCTACACCTTC. This translates into CASSSREITLSYGYTF.

Details on this clone: Other DNA variants within this sample encode the same CDR3. The genes are TRBV10-3 and TRBJ2-3; TRBD1 might be the D (5 bases). The CDR3 totals 13 residues. CDR1 is ENHRY, CDR2 SYGVKD, per germline. Trimming removed 8 bases at V and 3 bases at J, with 12 bases between. The CDR3 here is CAISGQGTDTQYF. CDR3 bases: TGTGCCATCTCAGGACAAGGAACAGATACGCAGTATTTT.

The chain joins TRBV6-5 to TRBJ2-1; maybe TRBD2 (5 bases). V lost 4 bases and J 3 bases, leaving 10 bases between the germline ends. This CDR3 is 14 amino acids long. Germline assignment: CDR1 MNHEY and CDR2 SVGAGI. CDR3: CASSLREDYNEQFF. In DNA, the CDR3 is TGTGCCAGCAGTTTACGGGAAGACTACAATGAGCAGTTCTTC.

Turning to this clone: In the same sample, other DNA sequences code for this CDR3. The chain links TRBV19 to TRBJ1-2; 8 bases agree with TRBD1. V shed 3 bases, J shed 6 bases, and the junction held 3 bases outside the gene matches. CDR3 length equals 13 residues. Germline loops: CDR1 LNHDA, CDR2 SQIVND (reference sequence). CDR3 sequence: CASSIATGDGYTF. The CDR3 DNA reads as TGTGCCAGTAGTATCGCGACAGGGGATGGCTACACCTTC.